This T cell receptor beta chain was identified in a study of blood T cell repertoires in COVID-19. Study at large: Samples of COVID-19 (acute and convalescent) were obtained from the United States, Italy and Spain. From T cells, B-cell-depleted T cells, or PBMCs came the material, which was cDNA or gDNA.

Per the original methods: Quantification of nucleated cells was approximated via reference gene primer amplification. The table came from immunoSEQ multiplex PCR; TCRdb's copy has only in-frame clones and leaves some out. V, J and clone size reflect that table, while D and trimming were determined from the DNA. The data hold about 240,000 clones, with 85% to 90% observed a single time. CDR3 length: 16 residues. Germline CDR1 is MNHEY and CDR2 is SVGEGT. J lost 3 bases, V lost 2 bases, and 6 bases had no gene match. The receptor's source is a woman aged 70-85 years with active or convalescent COVID-19. The chain uses TRBV6-2 or TRBV6-3 and TRBJ1-3; 8 bases agree with TRBD1. Specimen: peripheral blood. The CDR3 spells CASSYTRQGFGNTIYF. The CDR3 region has the DNA TGTGCCAGCAGTTACACCCGACAGGGGTTTGGAAACACCATATATTTT.